This T cell receptor (beta chain) was sequenced for a study of vaccination and CD4 T cells after COVID-19. Study summary: Typically, post-vaccine samples were obtained a median approximately 75 days after dose two, within a range of 14 to 241.

Treatment indicated: roughly ten-day PBMC culture with coronavirus spike peptide pools or control peptides (ViraFEST assay). Germline lookup yields CDR1 SGDLS and CDR2 YYNGEE. This CDR3 region has 16 residues. J lost 5 bases, V lost 3 bases, and 6 bases had no gene match. On this clonotype itself: The antigen is unknown.

The assay that was used to sequence DNA from cultured CD4+ T cells was the Oncomine TCR Beta short-read assay. The genomic DNA was obtained from cultured CD4+ T cells by extraction with the QIAamp micro DNA kit. TCRdb reprocessed the PCR reads with MiXCR, giving one entry per CDR3 protein. The data show roughly 20,000 distinct CDR3 sequences, 35% to 40% seen once. The TCR sequence derives from a human donor who had recovered from COVID-19. This chain uses TRBV9 with TRBJ2-2, with TRBD2 matching over 11 bases. Source: CD4+ T cells from blood, cultured in vitro, taken before SARS-CoV-2 vaccination. CDR3 bases: TGTGCCAGCAGCGCCCTAGCGGGAGGAGAGACCGGGGAGCTGTTTTTT. This translates into CASSALAGGETGELFF.